The rows below give T cell receptor beta chains drawn from one sample of a study of Ad26.COV2.S vaccination and SARS-CoV-2 variants. The table came from immunoSEQ multiplex PCR; TCRdb's copy has only in-frame clones and leaves some out. The table shows approximately 280,000 clones, with around 87% occurring only once. Sequencing used peripheral blood, obtained in a trial of Ad26.COV2.S vaccine versus placebo. All receptors derive from a person between 18 and 60 years old who received the Ad26.COV2.S COVID-19 vaccine or a placebo. The CDR3 runs from the conserved cysteine through the conserved F or W. The D gene is left open where the match is weak. Not every row has a clone size; where given, it reads once, few, many or a size class.

D,J,V,size,DNA,CDR3
NA,TRBJ1-3,TRBV6-5,NA,TGTGCCAGCAGTTCGGGGGCGGCGACCTCTGGAAACACCATATATTTT,CASSSGAATSGNTIYF
NA,TRBJ1-1,TRBV7-2,NA,TGTGCCAGCAGTCTGACACAGGGTCTTACTGAAGCTTTCTTT,CASSLTQGLTEAFF
NA,TRBJ1-2,TRBV10-3,NA,TGTGCCATCAGTAATGTGGGGAATGGCTACACCTTC,CAISNVGNGYTF
TRBD1,TRBJ1-2,TRBV5-6,NA,TGTGCCAGCAGCTTGGTGGCCAGGGGGCCTGGCTATGGCTACACCTTC,CASSLVARGPGYGYTF
NA,TRBJ1-4,TRBV5-1,few,TGCGCCAGCAGTCTGGGGTCTAATGAAAAACTGTTTTTT,CASSLGSNEKLFF
TRBD1,TRBJ2-7,TRBV11-2,NA,TGTGCCAGCAGCTTAACCGGGACAGGGGGAGGGCAGTACTTC,CASSLTGTGGGQYF
TRBD1,TRBJ1-1,TRBV7-9,NA,TGTGCCAGCAGCTTAAGGACAGGGGTGAACACTGAAGCTTTCTTT,CASSLRTGVNTEAFF
NA,TRBJ1-3,TRBV5-1,once,TGCGCCAGCAGCTACGGACAGATCTCTGGAAACACCATATATTTT,CASSYGQISGNTIYF
NA,TRBJ2-6,TRBV7-9,NA,TGTGCCAGCAGCTTCGGACAGTCTGGGGCCAACGTCCTGACTTTC,CASSFGQSGANVLTF
NA,TRBJ1-4,TRBV6-2/TRBV6-3,NA,TGTGCCAGCAGTTACTCCGGCCTCGGCGGTGAAAAACTGTTTTTT,CASSYSGLGGEKLFF
NA,TRBJ1-5,TRBV19,NA,TGTGCCAGTAGTCCGGCGGGTCGGCCCCTGGAGCCCCAGCATTTT,CASSPAGRPLEPQHF
NA,TRBJ1-1,TRBV5-6,NA,TGTGCCAGCAGCTTGGGGTGGGGAGGGGTGAACACTGAAGCTTTCTTT,CASSLGWGGVNTEAFF
NA,TRBJ2-5,TRBV7-9,once,TGTGCCAGCAGCTCCACCGAGGGGCGGGAGACCCAGTACTTC,CASSSTEGRETQYF
TRBD1,TRBJ1-4,TRBV12-5,NA,TGTGCTAGTGGTTTGGCGATGACAGGGCGGACTAATGAAAAACTGTTTTTT,CASGLAMTGRTNEKLFF
NA,TRBJ2-2,TRBV9,NA,TGTGCCAGCAGCGTAAGCTCAAACACCGGGGAGCTGTTTTTT,CASSVSSNTGELFF
NA,TRBJ2-2,TRBV11-2,NA,TGTGCCAGCAGCTCCAGGAGACCTGGCACCGGGGAGCTGTTTTTT,CASSSRRPGTGELFF
NA,TRBJ1-1,TRBV27,NA,TGTGCCAGCAGTTTATATTTTTTGGGCACTGAAGCTTTCTTT,CASSLYFLGTEAFF
TRBD1,TRBJ1-3,TRBV18,NA,TGTGCCAGCTCACCCGCCATTTCGTATGGACAGGGAAACTCTGGAAACACCATATATTTT,CASSPAISYGQGNSGNTIYF
NA,TRBJ2-1,TRBV27,NA,TGTGCCAGCAGTTTTACAGCGGAGACCTACAATGAGCAGTTCTTC,CASSFTAETYNEQFF
NA,TRBJ2-2,TRBV19,NA,TGTGCCAGTAGTCCCTCAGCCGAAATAGGTGCCGGGGAGCTGTTTTTT,CASSPSAEIGAGELFF